One sample yielded the 2 T cell receptor beta chains listed below, sequenced in a study of Ad26.COV2.S vaccination and SARS-CoV-2 variants. Measured with immunoSEQ multiplex PCR; TCRdb has only the in-frame clones, and not every one. Here the sample spans fewer than 600,000 clones, nearly 90% being singletons. The treatment is: around 19 received Ad26.COV2.S at low or high dose, single or two shots; 5 received placebo; per-sample allocation not given. Sampling happened 63 days after the first vaccine or placebo injection. Specimen: peripheral blood, collected in a trial of Ad26.COV2.S vaccine versus placebo. Every receptor here comes from a person aged 18-60 years who received the Ad26.COV2.S COVID-19 vaccine or a placebo.

This clone was counted between two and nine times. V gene TRBV7-2 combines with J gene TRBJ1-3, with no clear D. Between the trimmed V and J ends, which lost 1 base and 0 bases, there was a span of 1 base. This CDR3 comprises 13 residues. Germline V lookup: CDR1 SGHTA, CDR2 FQGNSA. CDR3 DNA: TGTGCCAGCAGCTTAGTCTCTGGAAACACCATATATTTT. It codes for CASSLVSGNTIYF.

V usage is TRBV6-5 and J usage is TRBJ1-1; D perhaps matches TRBD1 (6 bases). Trimming left V 6 bases short and J 5 bases short, with 19 bases between. Germline loops: CDR1 MNHEY, CDR2 SVGAGI. The CDR3 has 15 amino acids. The CDR3 loop is CASSVYNREFTEAFF. The CDR3 region has the DNA TGTGCCAGCAGCGTATATAACAGGGAATTTACTGAAGCTTTCTTT.